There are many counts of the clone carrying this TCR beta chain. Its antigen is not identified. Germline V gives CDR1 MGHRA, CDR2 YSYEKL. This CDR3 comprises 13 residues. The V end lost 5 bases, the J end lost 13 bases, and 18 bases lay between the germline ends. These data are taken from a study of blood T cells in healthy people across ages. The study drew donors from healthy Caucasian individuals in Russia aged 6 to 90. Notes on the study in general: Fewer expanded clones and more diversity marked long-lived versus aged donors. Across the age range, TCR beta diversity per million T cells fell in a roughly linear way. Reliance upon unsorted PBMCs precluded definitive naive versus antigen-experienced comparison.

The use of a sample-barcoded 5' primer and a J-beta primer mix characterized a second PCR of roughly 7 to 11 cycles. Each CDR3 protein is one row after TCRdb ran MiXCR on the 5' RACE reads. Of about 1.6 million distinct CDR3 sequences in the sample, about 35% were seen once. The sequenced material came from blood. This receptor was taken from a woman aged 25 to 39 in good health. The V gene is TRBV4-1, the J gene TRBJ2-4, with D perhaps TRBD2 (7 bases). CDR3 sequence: CASSKGGDVGQYF. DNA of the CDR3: TGCGCCAGCAGCAAGGGGGGGGACGTGGGGCAGTACTTC.